The subject of this entry is one TCR beta chain. Produced via immunoSEQ multiplex PCR; TCRdb's table is partial and in-frame only. The table has 65,000 or so clones, 80% to 90% seen once; the top ten hold approximately 3%. The V gene's germline CDR1 is SGDLS and CDR2 YYNGEE. The trim removed 3 bases at V and 0 bases at J, leaving 2 bases unmatched. The CDR3 contains 16 residues. The source of the sample is a study of blood T cell repertoires in COVID-19. The overall study: T cells, B-cell-depleted T cells, or PBMCs supplied cDNA or gDNA.

The clonotype was recovered from a man aged 45-65 years with active COVID-19. The sequenced sample consisted of peripheral blood. The chain has TRBV9 and TRBJ2-2, with TRBD2 matching over 10 bases. This CDR3 reads CASSGTSGPNTGELFF. The CDR3, as DNA: TGTGCCAGCAGCGGGACTAGCGGCCCGAACACCGGGGAGCTGTTTTTT.